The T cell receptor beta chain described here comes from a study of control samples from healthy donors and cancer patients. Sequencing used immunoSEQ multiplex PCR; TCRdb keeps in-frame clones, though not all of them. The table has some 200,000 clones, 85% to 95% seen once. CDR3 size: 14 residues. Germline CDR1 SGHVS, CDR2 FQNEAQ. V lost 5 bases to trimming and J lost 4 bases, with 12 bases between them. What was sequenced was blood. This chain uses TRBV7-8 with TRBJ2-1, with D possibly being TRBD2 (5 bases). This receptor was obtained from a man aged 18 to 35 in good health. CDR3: CASSQGGLYNEQFF. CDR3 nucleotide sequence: TGTGCCAGCAGCCAAGGAGGACTGTACAATGAGCAGTTCTTC.